Ten or more counts support the clone carrying this T cell receptor beta chain. V lost 8 bases and J lost 0, with 17 bases in between. Germline V CDR1 and CDR2: MDHEN, SYDVKM. The CDR3 is 16 amino acids. The CDR3 regions of TCR beta were amplified from RNA transcripts. TCR CDR3 underwent first-round RT-PCR with the HTBI primer set. TCRdb recomputed calls from the multiplex PCR reads with MiXCR, one row per CDR3 protein. Of a few hundred thousand distinct CDR3 sequences listed, roughly 15% are singletons. The data were taken from a study of T cells in Graves' hyperthyroidism and ophthalmopathy. Specimen: blood. This TCR came from a woman in her thirties or forties with Graves' ophthalmopathy. The chain has TRBV28 and TRBJ2-4; D possibly corresponds to TRBD1 (6 bases). As DNA, the CDR3 is TGTGCCAGCCAGACAGGCGCAGAACTAGCCAAAAACATTCAGTACTTC. Amino acid sequence: CASQTGAELAKNIQYF.